The rows below give T cell receptor beta chains drawn from one sample of a study of T cells in narcolepsy. Data came from immunoSEQ multiplex PCR; TCRdb stores just in-frame clones and leaves some out. The table lists about 35,000 clones, around 80% of them singletons. Input material: memory (CD45RA-) CD4+ T cells from blood. These receptors came from a human donor in good health. Each CDR3 is given with its conserved first and last residue. A D gene is named only where the DNA matches it firmly. Clone size appears in some rows only: once, few, many, or a class for an expanded clone.

CDR3 length: 17; V gene: TRBV28; clone size: few; J gene: TRBJ2-3; D gene: TRBD2; CDR3 protein: CASETSGRALSTDTQYF; CDR3 DNA: TGTGCCAGCGAAACTAGCGGGAGAGCCCTTAGCACAGATACGCAGTATTTT
CDR3 length: 16; V gene: TRBV19; clone size: NA; J gene: TRBJ2-3; D gene: TRBD2; CDR3 protein: CASSMASGGPTDTQYF; CDR3 DNA: TGTGCCAGTAGTATGGCTAGCGGGGGGCCCACAGATACGCAGTATTTT
CDR3 length: 14; V gene: TRBV7-2; clone size: few; J gene: TRBJ1-2; D gene: NA; CDR3 protein: CASSFGTENYGYTF; CDR3 DNA: TGTGCCAGCAGCTTCGGGACGGAGAACTATGGCTACACCTTC
CDR3 length: 13; V gene: TRBV18; clone size: NA; J gene: TRBJ2-7; D gene: NA; CDR3 protein: CASSPGLRDEQYF; CDR3 DNA: TGTGCCAGCTCACCCGGCCTGCGGGACGAGCAGTACTTC
CDR3 length: 13; V gene: TRBV19; clone size: few; J gene: TRBJ1-5; D gene: TRBD1; CDR3 protein: CASRDRQDQPQHF; CDR3 DNA: TGTGCCAGTAGGGACAGGCAGGATCAGCCCCAGCATTTT
CDR3 length: 14; V gene: TRBV12-5; clone size: NA; J gene: TRBJ1-2; D gene: TRBD1; CDR3 protein: CASGLGTGAGDYTF; CDR3 DNA: TGTGCTAGTGGTTTGGGTACAGGGGCTGGGGACTACACCTTC
CDR3 length: 16; V gene: TRBV5-1; clone size: NA; J gene: TRBJ2-5; D gene: TRBD2; CDR3 protein: CASSHGLAEPQETQYF; CDR3 DNA: TGCGCCAGCAGCCACGGACTAGCGGAGCCCCAAGAGACCCAGTACTTC
CDR3 length: 14; V gene: TRBV7-2; clone size: NA; J gene: TRBJ1-5; D gene: NA; CDR3 protein: CASSQGHVNQPQHF; CDR3 DNA: TGTGCCAGCAGCCAAGGACACGTCAATCAGCCCCAGCATTTT
CDR3 length: 18; V gene: TRBV4-3; clone size: NA; J gene: TRBJ1-4; D gene: NA; CDR3 protein: CASSQAPTLGGTNEKLFF; CDR3 DNA: TGCGCCAGCAGCCAAGCCCCCACCCTCGGGGGAACTAATGAAAAACTGTTTTTT
CDR3 length: 14; V gene: TRBV16; clone size: NA; J gene: TRBJ1-2; D gene: NA; CDR3 protein: CASSQSGRNYGYTF; CDR3 DNA: TGTGCCAGCAGCCAATCGGGCAGAAATTATGGCTACACCTTC
CDR3 length: 14; V gene: TRBV5-1; clone size: NA; J gene: TRBJ2-7; D gene: NA; CDR3 protein: CASSAGHHSYEQYF; CDR3 DNA: TGCGCCAGCAGCGCGGGACACCACTCCTACGAGCAGTACTTC
CDR3 length: 14; V gene: TRBV28; clone size: once; J gene: TRBJ1-3; D gene: NA; CDR3 protein: CASSSTGTGNTIYF; CDR3 DNA: TGTGCCAGCAGTTCTACAGGGACTGGAAACACCATATATTTT
CDR3 length: 9; V gene: TRBV6-1; clone size: NA; J gene: TRBJ2-1; D gene: NA; CDR3 protein: CASPEEQFF; CDR3 DNA: TGTGCCAGCCCCGAGGAGCAGTTCTTC
CDR3 length: 16; V gene: TRBV6-5; clone size: NA; J gene: TRBJ1-2; D gene: NA; CDR3 protein: CASSWGNQGKIYGYTF; CDR3 DNA: TGTGCCAGCAGTTGGGGGAATCAGGGGAAAATCTATGGCTACACCTTC
CDR3 length: 15; V gene: TRBV10-3; clone size: NA; J gene: TRBJ1-6; D gene: TRBD1; CDR3 protein: CVLRRGGEDNSPLHF; CDR3 DNA: TGTGTCCTAAGGCGAGGGGGCGAGGATAATTCACCCCTCCACTTT
CDR3 length: 13; V gene: TRBV2; clone size: NA; J gene: TRBJ2-7; D gene: TRBD1; CDR3 protein: CASSDRGRNEQYF; CDR3 DNA: TGTGCCAGCAGCGACAGGGGGCGAAACGAGCAGTACTTC
CDR3 length: 15; V gene: TRBV7-2; clone size: once; J gene: TRBJ2-7; D gene: NA; CDR3 protein: CASSLEGGGSYEQYF; CDR3 DNA: TGTGCCAGCAGCTTAGAGGGGGGAGGGAGCTACGAGCAGTACTTC
CDR3 length: 21; V gene: TRBV21-1; clone size: NA; J gene: TRBJ1-2; D gene: NA; CDR3 protein: CASSKVAERLSVLRSNYGYTF; CDR3 DNA: TGTGCCAGCAGCAAAGTGGCAGAGCGGCTGTCGGTCCTCAGATCTAACTATGGCTACACCTTC
CDR3 length: 15; V gene: TRBV5-5; clone size: NA; J gene: TRBJ1-4; D gene: TRBD1; CDR3 protein: CASSYSGQVREKLFF; CDR3 DNA: TGTGCCAGCAGTTATTCCGGACAGGTTCGAGAAAAACTGTTTTTT
CDR3 length: 14; V gene: TRBV2; clone size: NA; J gene: TRBJ2-5; D gene: NA; CDR3 protein: CASSRSGQSGTQYF; CDR3 DNA: TGTGCCAGCAGTCGTTCGGGACAATCTGGGACCCAGTACTTC
CDR3 length: 16; V gene: TRBV4-3; clone size: NA; J gene: TRBJ1-3; D gene: NA; CDR3 protein: CASSQGLGQVGNTIYF; CDR3 DNA: TGCGCCAGCAGCCAAGGCCTTGGACAAGTGGGAAACACCATATATTTT
CDR3 length: 14; V gene: TRBV5-1; clone size: once; J gene: TRBJ2-7; D gene: TRBD1; CDR3 protein: CASSIWDSSYEQYF; CDR3 DNA: TGCGCCAGCAGCATCTGGGACAGCTCCTACGAGCAGTACTTC
CDR3 length: 16; V gene: TRBV2; clone size: NA; J gene: TRBJ2-2; D gene: TRBD2; CDR3 protein: CASRLVLAANTGELFF; CDR3 DNA: TGTGCCAGCAGGCTTGTCCTAGCGGCGAACACCGGGGAGCTGTTTTTT
CDR3 length: 13; V gene: TRBV5-4; clone size: NA; J gene: TRBJ2-2; D gene: NA; CDR3 protein: CASSFVRTGELFF; CDR3 DNA: TGTGCCAGCAGCTTTGTTAGAACGGGGGAGCTGTTTTTT
CDR3 length: 13; V gene: TRBV7-2; clone size: NA; J gene: TRBJ2-5; D gene: NA; CDR3 protein: CASSLELGGTQYF; CDR3 DNA: TGTGCCAGCAGCTTAGAATTAGGAGGGACCCAGTACTTC
CDR3 length: 13; V gene: TRBV6-6; clone size: NA; J gene: TRBJ2-7; D gene: TRBD2; CDR3 protein: CATGLAGTYEQYF; CDR3 DNA: TGTGCCACCGGACTAGCGGGGACCTACGAGCAGTACTTC
CDR3 length: 14; V gene: TRBV5-1; clone size: NA; J gene: TRBJ2-7; D gene: NA; CDR3 protein: CASSLDPTVGEQYF; CDR3 DNA: TGCGCCAGCAGCTTGGACCCCACGGTAGGCGAGCAGTACTTC
CDR3 length: 16; V gene: TRBV5-6; clone size: NA; J gene: TRBJ2-7; D gene: TRBD2; CDR3 protein: CASSLEGRESLYEQYF; CDR3 DNA: TGTGCCAGCAGCTTGGAGGGGCGGGAGAGCCTTTACGAGCAGTACTTC
CDR3 length: 16; V gene: TRBV7-8; clone size: few; J gene: TRBJ2-7; D gene: NA; CDR3 protein: CASSLRGGALVDEQYF; CDR3 DNA: TGTGCCAGCAGCTTACGGGGCGGAGCACTAGTTGACGAGCAGTACTTC
CDR3 length: 14; V gene: TRBV7-9; clone size: NA; J gene: TRBJ1-2; D gene: NA; CDR3 protein: CASSRGVIDYGYTF; CDR3 DNA: TGTGCCAGCAGCCGCGGGGTGATCGACTATGGCTACACCTTC
CDR3 length: 15; V gene: TRBV18; clone size: NA; J gene: TRBJ2-1; D gene: NA; CDR3 protein: CASSPAGGIGNEQFF; CDR3 DNA: TGTGCCAGCTCACCGGCAGGCGGGATAGGGAATGAGCAGTTCTTC